This T cell receptor beta chain was recovered during a study of blood T cell repertoires in COVID-19. The CDR3 length is 12 residues. V lost 4 bases and J lost 6, with 11 bases in between. Germline CDR1 is GTSNPN and CDR2 is SVGIG (reference sequence). Sequencing used immunoSEQ multiplex PCR; TCRdb keeps in-frame clones, though not all of them. The sample yields 360,000 or so clones, about nine tenths seen once. Assignments of participants to cohorts depended upon their own reported clinical history. V usage is TRBV30 and J usage is TRBJ2-3; the D gene is possibly TRBD2 (6 bases). This TCR was sampled from a woman in her thirties who had recovered from COVID-19. The sequenced sample was PBMCs or T cells enriched from blood (not recorded which). The CDR3 loop is CAWTEGYDTQYF. DNA of the CDR3: TGTGCCTGGACGGAGGGCTACGATACGCAGTATTTT.